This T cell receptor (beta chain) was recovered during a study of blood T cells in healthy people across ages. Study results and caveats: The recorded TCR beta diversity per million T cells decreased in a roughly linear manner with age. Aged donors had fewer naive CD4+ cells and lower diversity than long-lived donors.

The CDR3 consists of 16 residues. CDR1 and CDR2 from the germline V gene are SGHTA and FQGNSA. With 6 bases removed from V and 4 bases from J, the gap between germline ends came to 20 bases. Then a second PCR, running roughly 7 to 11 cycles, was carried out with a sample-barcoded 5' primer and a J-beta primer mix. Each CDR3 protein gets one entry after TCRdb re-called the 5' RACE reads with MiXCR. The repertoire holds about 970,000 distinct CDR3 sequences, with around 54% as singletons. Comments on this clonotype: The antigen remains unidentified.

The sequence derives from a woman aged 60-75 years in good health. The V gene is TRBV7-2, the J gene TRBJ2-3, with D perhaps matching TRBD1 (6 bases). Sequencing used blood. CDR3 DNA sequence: TGTGCCAGCAGGTCCGCGGACAGAAGGGCGGCAGATACGCAGTATTTT. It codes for CASRSADRRAADTQYF. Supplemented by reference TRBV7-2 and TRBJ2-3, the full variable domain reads GAGVSQSPSNKVTEKGKDVELRCDPISGHTALYWYRQSLGQGLEFLIYFQGNSAPDKSGLPSDRFSAERTGGSVSTLTIQRTQQEDSAVYLCASRSADRRAADTQYFGPGTRLTVL.